Listed below are T cell receptor beta chains from one sample, sequenced in a study of T-cell memory formation after mild COVID-19. Each CDR3 protein is one row after TCRdb ran MiXCR on the 5' RACE reads. The sample lists under 400,000 distinct CDR3 sequences; around 28% were seen once. The sample was PBMCs or a T cell subset sorted from them (not recorded which). These receptors were taken from an adult woman who had mild COVID-19 (a few samples of this study predate the infection). Cell type and time point are not known. The CDR3 runs from the conserved cysteine through the conserved F or W. D genes are given only for firm matches. Clone size is stated in some rows and not others, as once, few, many or a class when expanded.

d_call	v_call	clone_size	cdr3_length	j_call	cdr3_nt	cdr3_aa
-	TRBV24-1	-	13	TRBJ2-1	TGTGCCACCAGTGACAACAGTAACAATGAGCAGTTCTTC	CATSDNSNNEQFF
TRBD1	TRBV5-1	-	14	TRBJ2-7	TGTGCCAGCAGCTGGGGGACAGGGGCGTACGAGCAGTACTTC	CASSWGTGAYEQYF
-	TRBV7-9	few	11	TRBJ1-2	TGTGCCAGCAGCCCGGCTTGGGGCTACACCTTC	CASSPAWGYTF
-	TRBV5-6	few	13	TRBJ2-7	TGTGCCAGCAATCAAGGGGTCGGCAACGAGCAGTACTTC	CASNQGVGNEQYF
TRBD2	TRBV27	few	17	TRBJ2-2	TGTGCCAGCTCCGGACTAGCGGGGGGGCTAGGCACCGGGGAGCTGTTTTTT	CASSGLAGGLGTGELFF
-	TRBV2	-	13	TRBJ1-2	TGTGCCAGCAGTGAAAAGGGTTCCGGTGGCTACACCTTC	CASSEKGSGGYTF
-	TRBV4-3	many	13	TRBJ2-5	TGCGCCAGCAGCCAAGGCCTGCAAGAGACCCAGTACTTC	CASSQGLQETQYF
-	TRBV30	-	13	TRBJ1-2	TGTGCCTGGGGCGACAGCCCAAACTATGGCTACACCTTC	CAWGDSPNYGYTF
-	TRBV9	-	15	TRBJ2-3	TGTGCCAGCAGCGTAAAGACGGGGTGGGGAGATACGCAGTATTTT	CASSVKTGWGDTQYF
-	TRBV3-1	-	12	TRBJ2-7	TGTGCCAGCAGCCAAGTAGACGGGGAGCAGTACTTC	CASSQVDGEQYF
-	TRBV24-1	-	17	TRBJ2-3	TGTGCCACCAGTGATTTTAGCGCAGGGCTCAGCACAGATACGCAGTATTTT	CATSDFSAGLSTDTQYF
-	TRBV12-3/TRBV12-4	-	21	TRBJ1-2	TGTGCCAGCAGTGTTACGGTTTGGTCGTACACTGCTCGAAGGAGAAACTATGGCTACACCTTC	CASSVTVWSYTARRRNYGYTF
-	TRBV7-9	-	13	TRBJ2-2	TGTGCCAGCAGCCTAGACTACACCGGGGAGCTGTTTTTT	CASSLDYTGELFF
-	TRBV6-6	few	15	TRBJ1-4	TGTGCCAGCAGGGGGGTGGAGGGGCCGGGTGAAAAACTGTTTTTT	CASRGVEGPGEKLFF
-	TRBV20-1	-	15	TRBJ2-1	TGCAGTGCTAGAGATCATTCGGGAACCTACAATGAGCAGTTCTTC	CSARDHSGTYNEQFF
TRBD1	TRBV30	-	14	TRBJ1-2	TGTGCCTCCCCGACAGGGATAGCTAACTATGGCTACACCTTC	CASPTGIANYGYTF
-	TRBV7-2	-	14	TRBJ2-5	TGTGCCAGCAGCTCGCGACAGATACAAGAGACCCAGTACTTC	CASSSRQIQETQYF
-	TRBV7-9	-	16	TRBJ2-5	TGTGCCAGCAGCCCAAGTAGGTGGCAGCTACAAGAGACCCAGTACTTC	CASSPSRWQLQETQYF
TRBD1	TRBV5-1	-	18	TRBJ2-5	TGCGCCAGCAGCTTTGGGACAGGGGCCAACGCCCAACAAGAGACCCAGTACTTC	CASSFGTGANAQQETQYF
TRBD2	TRBV6-2/TRBV6-3	few	14	TRBJ2-1	TGTGCCAGCAGTAGGGGACTAGCATACAATGAGCAGTTCTTC	CASSRGLAYNEQFF
TRBD2	TRBV12-3/TRBV12-4	-	16	TRBJ2-1	TGTGCCAGCAGCCGAAAGGGACTAGCGGGGTACAATGAGCAGTTCTTC	CASSRKGLAGYNEQFF
-	TRBV7-9	few	17	TRBJ2-1	TGTGCCAGCAGTATCCCCGGGACCCCGAGCTCCTACAATGAGCAGTTCTTC	CASSIPGTPSSYNEQFF
TRBD1	TRBV12-3/TRBV12-4	few	16	TRBJ1-1	TGTGCCAGCAATAAACAGGGGGCGACCGGTAGCACTGAAGCTTTCTTT	CASNKQGATGSTEAFF
-	TRBV7-9	few	15	TRBJ2-5	TGTGCCAGCAGCTTCCAGAGGAATTCGCAAGAGACCCAGTACTTC	CASSFQRNSQETQYF
TRBD1	TRBV20-1	few	17	TRBJ1-2	TGCAGTGCTAGTGGCGGGACAGGCCGTTGGGAGGGCTATGGCTACACCTTC	CSASGGTGRWEGYGYTF
-	TRBV3-1	few	15	TRBJ2-1	TGTGCCAGCAGCCAAGATCCTTTTAGCTACAATGAGCAGTTCTTC	CASSQDPFSYNEQFF
TRBD1	TRBV7-2	-	16	TRBJ2-2	TGTGCCATCCCCGGACAGGGATATATGAACACCGGGGAGCTGTTTTTT	CAIPGQGYMNTGELFF
-	TRBV20-1	once	16	TRBJ2-7	TGCAGTGCCCGAGGGTGGGACACCCGGAGGTCCTACGAGCAGTACTTC	CSARGWDTRRSYEQYF